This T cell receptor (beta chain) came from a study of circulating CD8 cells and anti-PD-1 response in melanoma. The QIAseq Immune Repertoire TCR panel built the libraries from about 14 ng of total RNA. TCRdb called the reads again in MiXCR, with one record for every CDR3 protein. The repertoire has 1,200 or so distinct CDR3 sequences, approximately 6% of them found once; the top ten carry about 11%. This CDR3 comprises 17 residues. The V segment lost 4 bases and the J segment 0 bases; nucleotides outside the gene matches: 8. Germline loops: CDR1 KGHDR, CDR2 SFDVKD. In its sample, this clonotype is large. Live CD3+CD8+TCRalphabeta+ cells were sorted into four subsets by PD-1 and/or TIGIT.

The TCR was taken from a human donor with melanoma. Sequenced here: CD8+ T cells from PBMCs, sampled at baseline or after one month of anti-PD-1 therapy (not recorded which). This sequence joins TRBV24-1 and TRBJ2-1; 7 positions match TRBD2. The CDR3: CATSERPGLLSYNEQFF. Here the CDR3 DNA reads TGTGCCACCAGTGAACGACCGGGACTACTCTCCTACAATGAGCAGTTCTTC.